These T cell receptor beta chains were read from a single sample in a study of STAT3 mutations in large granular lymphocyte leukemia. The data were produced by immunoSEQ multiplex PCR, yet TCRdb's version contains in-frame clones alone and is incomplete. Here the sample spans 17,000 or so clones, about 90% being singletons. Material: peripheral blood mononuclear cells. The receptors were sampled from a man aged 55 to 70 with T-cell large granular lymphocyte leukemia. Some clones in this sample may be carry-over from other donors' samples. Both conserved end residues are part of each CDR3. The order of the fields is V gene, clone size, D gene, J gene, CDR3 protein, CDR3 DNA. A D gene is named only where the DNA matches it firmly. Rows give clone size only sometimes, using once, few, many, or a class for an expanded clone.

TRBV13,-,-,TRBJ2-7,CASSLKPGGRGAYEQYF,TGTGCCAGCAGCTTGAAGCCTGGAGGGAGGGGGGCCTACGAGCAGTACTTC
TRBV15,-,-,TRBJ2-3,CATSRDLGIVPDTQYF,TGTGCCACCAGCAGAGATCTGGGGATAGTCCCAGATACGCAGTATTTT
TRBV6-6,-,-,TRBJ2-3,CASKPGVSTDTQYF,TGTGCCAGCAAACCGGGGGTTAGCACAGATACGCAGTATTTT
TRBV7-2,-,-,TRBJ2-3,CASSLESRSTDTQYF,TGTGCCAGCAGCTTAGAATCTCGAAGCACAGATACGCAGTATTTT
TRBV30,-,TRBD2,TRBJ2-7,CAWSVRGAGEQYF,TGTGCCTGGAGTGTGCGGGGGGCGGGAGAGCAGTACTTC
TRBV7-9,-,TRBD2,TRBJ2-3,CASSLGTSGPTDTQYF,TGTGCCAGCAGCTTAGGTACTAGCGGACCCACAGATACGCAGTATTTT
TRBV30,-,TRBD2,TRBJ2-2,CAWSVRRTSVLRDTGELFF,TGTGCCTGGAGTGTACGGAGGACTAGCGTTTTAAGGGACACCGGGGAGCTGTTTTTT
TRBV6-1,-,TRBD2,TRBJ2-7,CASSDGAGGPFEQYF,TGTGCCAGCAGTGATGGAGCGGGAGGGCCCTTCGAGCAGTACTTC
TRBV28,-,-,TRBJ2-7,CASSSHSYVEQYF,TGTGCCAGCAGTTCCCACAGTTACGTCGAGCAGTACTTC
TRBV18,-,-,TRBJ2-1,CASSQNHGDEQFF,TGTGCCAGCTCACAAAACCACGGCGATGAGCAGTTCTTC
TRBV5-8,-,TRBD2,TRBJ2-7,CASSSGTSGPRSYEQYF,TGTGCCAGCAGCTCAGGGACTAGCGGGCCGAGATCCTACGAGCAGTACTTC
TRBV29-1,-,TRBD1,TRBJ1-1,CSGGDSGVNTEAFF,TGCAGCGGAGGGGACAGCGGAGTGAACACTGAAGCTTTCTTT
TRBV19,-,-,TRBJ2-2,CASSKTGNTGELFF,TGTGCCAGTAGTAAAACAGGGAACACCGGGGAGCTGTTTTTT
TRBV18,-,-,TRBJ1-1,CASSPSQGPNTEAFF,TGTGCCAGCTCACCTAGTCAGGGTCCGAACACTGAAGCTTTCTTT
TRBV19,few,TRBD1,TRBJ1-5,CASNLQGASNQPQHF,TGTGCCAGTAACCTACAGGGGGCAAGCAATCAGCCCCAGCATTTT
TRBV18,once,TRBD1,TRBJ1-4,CASSLTPDRGNEKLFF,TGTGCCAGCTCCCTGACCCCCGACAGGGGTAATGAAAAACTGTTTTTT